This T cell receptor beta chain was sequenced in a study of CD8 T cells in Susac syndrome. RNA, at roughly 0.5 to 1 ug, was reverse transcribed with random hexamers. One entry per CDR3 protein, called by TCRdb with MiXCR from the immunoSEQ multiplex PCR reads. The table records some 160,000 distinct CDR3 sequences, approximately 95% of them present only once. V shed 5 bases and J shed 6 bases, with 23 bases lying between them. CDR1 is SEHNR, CDR2 FQNEAQ, per germline (reference sequence). The CDR3 extends over 16 amino acids. The authors negatively isolated CD8+ and CD4+ T cells and FACS-enriched TEMRA cells. Study-wide findings and caveats: The number of individuals included in the study's TCR sequencing and HLA analysis was acknowledged as relatively small.

Points on this clonotype: Its cognate antigen is unknown.

This sequence was found in a human donor with multiple sclerosis. Sample: CD8+ T cells from PBMCs. This sequence joins TRBV7-9 and TRBJ2-7, with D perhaps assigned TRBD1 or TRBD2 (5 bases each). CDR3 coding DNA: TGTGCCAGCAGCCACAACATCAAGGGACCGAGGGCCGAGCAGTACTTC. Translating it yields CASSHNIKGPRAEQYF.